A single sample is the source of the 8 T cell receptor beta chains below, sequenced in a study of T cell repertoires in cytomegalovirus infection. TCRdb fed the reads into MiXCR, producing one record per CDR3 protein. Found here are about 350,000 distinct CDR3 sequences, 34% of them singletons; the top ten hold approximately 12%. These TCRs are of unknown antigen specificity. Here the sequenced sample was cultured PBMCs, taken from culture after CMV antigen stimulation. The source is a human donor in good health (CMV status not recorded). Some clones in this sample may be carry-over from other donors' samples.

This clonotype was picked up a small number of times. The chain carries TRBV20-1 and TRBJ2-3; the D call may be TRBD1 or TRBD2 (6 bases each). Germline V CDR1 and CDR2: DFQATT, SNEGSKA (reference sequence). The CDR3 covers 18 residues. Trimming stripped 5 bases from V and 0 bases from J, with 24 bases between. Written as DNA, the CDR3 is TGCAGTGCTCTATCTGCGGGACACGGAACCCCTAGCACAGATACGCAGTATTTT. It translates to CSALSAGHGTPSTDTQYF.

A few counts support this clonotype. This sequence joins TRBV11-1 and TRBJ1-1, with D unclear. Germline assignment: CDR1 SGHAT and CDR2 FQDESV (reference sequence). V shed 8 bases and J shed 1 base, with 11 bases lying between them. The CDR3 is 13 residues long. The chain's CDR3 is CASGSNGNTEAFF. In nucleotides, the CDR3 is TGTGCCAGCGGCTCTAACGGGAACACTGAAGCTTTCTTT.

This clonotype was seen a few times. The chain uses TRBV7-9 and TRBJ2-7; D is undetermined. Germline CDR1 SEHNR, CDR2 FQNEAQ (reference sequence). The V gene lost 5 bases and the J gene lost 3 bases, with 23 bases spanning the gap. The CDR3 covers 17 residues. CDR3 nucleotides: TGTGCCAGCAGCCGCATTATAAGTTCCGACGGAGACTACGAGCAGTACTTC. Protein sequence: CASSRIISSDGDYEQYF. Looking up the rest from reference TRBV7-9 and TRBJ2-7 gives the full variable domain: DTGVSQNPRHKITKRGQNVTFRCDPISEHNRLYWYRQTLGQGPEFLTYFQNEAQLEKSRLLSDRFSAERPKGSFSTLEIQRTEQGDSAMYLCASSRIISSDGDYEQYFGPGTRLTVT.

J is TRBJ2-7 and V is TRBV6-2 or TRBV6-3, with TRBD2 matching 7 bases. Germline V gives CDR1 MNHEY, CDR2 SVGEGT. The CDR3 totals 17 residues. V shed 7 bases and J 3 bases; nucleotides not matched to a gene: 18. The CDR3 coding sequence is TGTGCCAGCAATGGACCCTCGGAGGCGGGAGTTGTCTACGAGCAGTACTTC. Translated: CASNGPSEAGVVYEQYF.

This chain joins TRBV5-8 and TRBJ2-1; the match to TRBD2 covers 9 bases. Germline CDR1 and CDR2: SGHTS and YDEGEE. This CDR3 has 17 amino acids. Trimming took 1 base from V and 4 from J; bases not matched to a gene: 9. The CDR3 region has the DNA TGTGCCAGCAGCTTGTTGAGCGGGAGGCTGTCGTACAATGAGCAGTTCTTC. This gives the protein CASSLLSGRLSYNEQFF.

The V gene is TRBV5-6, the J gene TRBJ2-3; no reliable D call. The length of the CDR3 is 13 residues. Trimming removed 5 bases from V and 2 bases from J, with 9 bases in between. The germline V gene has CDR1 SGHDT and CDR2 YYEEEE. The CDR3 protein is CASRYAPTDTQYF. The DNA for the CDR3 is TGTGCCAGCAGATATGCGCCCACAGATACGCAGTATTTT.

This clonotype was seen ten or more times. The chain couples TRBV20-1 to TRBJ1-2; tentative D call: TRBD1 (6 bases). V was trimmed by 0 bases and J by 5 bases, leaving 10 bases between them. CDR1 and CDR2 (germline): DFQATT, SNEGSKA (reference sequence). The CDR3 is 13 residues long. The CDR3, as DNA: TGCAGTGCTAGAGAGGGGGCGGGTTATGGCTACACCTTC. This codes for CSAREGAGYGYTF.

The table lists this clonotype with a few counts. This chain uses TRBV7-9 with TRBJ2-3; D is possibly TRBD2 (6 bases). The CDR3 loop spans 12 amino acids. The germline V gene encodes CDR1 SEHNR and CDR2 FQNEAQ (reference sequence). V lost 6 bases to trimming and J lost 6 bases, with 10 bases between them. The CDR3 coding sequence is TGTGCCAGCAGGTCGGGGGTTGATACGCAGTATTTT. It is translated as CASRSGVDTQYF.